These 18 T cell receptor beta chains were all obtained from the same sample, sequenced in a study of shared clonotypes between healthy human individuals. Data came from immunoSEQ multiplex PCR; TCRdb stores just in-frame clones and leaves some out. The table records over a million clones, about 70% of them present only once. Input material: memory CD4+ T cells sorted from blood. Stated subset: CD45RA-negative fraction. These TCRs come from a man in his late teens or twenties in good health.

The chain has TRBV5-6 and TRBJ2-1; no reliable D call. Trimming left V 1 base short and J 0 bases short, with 8 bases between. This CDR3 region has 15 residues. Germline assignment: CDR1 SGHDT and CDR2 YYEEEE. Here the CDR3 reads CASSLPGSSYNEQFF. The CDR3 nucleotides are TGTGCCAGCAGCTTGCCCGGAAGCTCCTACAATGAGCAGTTCTTC.

This chain links TRBV6-5 with TRBJ1-3; D perhaps matches TRBD1 (5 bases). CDR1 is MNHEY, CDR2 SVGAGI, per germline. This CDR3 is 15 amino acids long. V was shortened by 6 bases and J by 4 bases, with 16 bases between the two germline ends. CDR3 loop: CASSQTQTAGNTIYF. The CDR3 nucleotides are TGTGCCAGCAGCCAAACCCAGACAGCGGGAAACACCATATATTTT.

The CDR3 sequence is CASIPGTGGDSPLHF. CDR3 in DNA: TGTGCCAGCATACCTGGGACAGGGGGCGATTCACCCCTCCACTTT. The gene calls are TRBV7-9 and TRBJ1-6; 12 positions agree with TRBD1. V was pared by 7 bases and J by 8 bases, with 6 bases of the junction left unmatched. The CDR3 runs 15 residues. CDR1 SEHNR and CDR2 FQNEAQ come from the germline V gene (reference sequence).

The chain links TRBV19 to TRBJ2-3; maybe TRBD1 (5 bases). The V end was cut by 5 bases, the J end by 0 bases, with 12 bases between. Germline CDR1 and CDR2: LNHDA and SQIVND (reference sequence). The length of the CDR3 is 15 residues. The CDR3 DNA is TGTGCCAGTAGTGACCTCCAGGGTAGCACAGATACGCAGTATTTT. Translated: CASSDLQGSTDTQYF.

This sequence joins TRBV5-1 and TRBJ2-1; a weak D match, TRBD2 (6 bases). The CDR3 sequence is 15 residues long. Trimming cost V 1 base and J 2 bases, with 10 bases left between them. The germline V gene encodes CDR1 SGHRS and CDR2 YFSETQ. This CDR3 is CASSLIGGTYNEQFF. The CDR3, as DNA: TGCGCCAGCAGCTTGATTGGGGGGACCTACAATGAGCAGTTCTTC.

In DNA form, the CDR3 reads TGTGCCAGCAGCTTTATATCGGGCACTGAAGCTTTCTTT. Its translation: CASSFISGTEAFF. The chain is built from TRBV11-3 and TRBJ1-1; D uncertain. Deletions cut 3 bases from V and 4 bases from J, with 9 bases between. The CDR3 extends over 13 amino acids. Per the germline V gene, CDR1 is SGHNT and CDR2 is YENEEA. Complete variable domain (other parts from reference TRBV11-3 and TRBJ1-1): EAGVVQSPRYKIIEKKQPVAFWCNPISGHNTLYWYLQNLGQGPELLIRYENEEAVDDSQLPKDRFSAERLKGVDSTLKIQPAELGDSAVYLCASSFISGTEAFFGQGTRLTVV.

This clone was seen at least ten times. Other nucleotide sequences in the sample specify the same CDR3. This rearrangement joins TRBV5-1 to TRBJ1-1; D unresolved. With 0 bases removed from V and 3 bases from J, the gap between germline ends came to 6 bases. From germline, CDR1 is SGHRS and CDR2 YFSETQ. The CDR3 contains 13 residues. CDR3 loop: CASSLEWDTEAFF. CDR3 bases: TGCGCCAGCAGCTTGGAATGGGACACTGAAGCTTTCTTT. The full variable domain, in which reference TRBV5-1 and TRBJ1-1 provide the parts outside the CDR3, is KAGVTQTPRYLIKTRGQQVTLSCSPISGHRSVSWYQQTPGQGLQFLFEYFSETQRNKGNFPGRFSGRQFSNSRSEMNVSTLELGDSALYLCASSLEWDTEAFFGQGTRLTVV.

This clone was seen once. CDR3 in DNA: TGTGCCAGCAGCTCCGACCCCCAGCCCCAGCATTTT. This sequence encodes CASSSDPQPQHF. This chain uses TRBV5-8 with TRBJ1-5; no clear D. V lost 3 bases and J lost 7, with 8 bases in between. The germline V gene has CDR1 SGHTS and CDR2 YDEGEE. The CDR3 is 12 residues long.

This sequence joins TRBV19 and TRBJ2-1, with 9 bases identical to TRBD2. The CDR3 contains 19 residues. Unmatched junction bases numbered 15, after V lost 5 bases and J lost 1 base. Per germline, CDR1 LNHDA and CDR2 SQIVND (reference sequence). The CDR3 DNA sequence: TGTGCCAGTAGTCCCGGAGGTTTGCGGGGGGGCCGGTCCTACAATGAGCAGTTCTTC. Translated: CASSPGGLRGGRSYNEQFF.

The chain employs TRBV6-5 and TRBJ2-7; 9 bases map to TRBD1. The ends lost 6 bases at V and 9 bases at J; junction bases unmatched: 12. The length of the CDR3 is 14 residues. The germline CDR1 and CDR2 sequences are MNHEY and SVGAGI. The CDR3 bases are TGTGCCAGCAGCGCCGGGACAGGGAGGGCTGCGCAGTACTTC. Encoded protein: CASSAGTGRAAQYF.

The rearrangement links TRBV2 to TRBJ2-2; D is ambiguous. The length of the CDR3 is 12 residues. Germline V gene data show CDR1 as SNHLY and CDR2 as FYNNEI. Trimming cost V 7 bases and J 6 bases, with 9 bases left between them. The CDR3 sequence is CASMRNPGELFF. In DNA form, the CDR3 reads TGTGCCAGCATGAGAAATCCCGGGGAGCTGTTTTTT.

The chain carries TRBV18 and TRBJ1-5; TRBD1 matches 8 bases. The CDR3 covers 16 residues. The junction had 9 bases not matched to a gene; V was cut back by 2 bases and J by 6 bases. In germline, CDR1 is KGHSH, CDR2 LQKENI. Here the CDR3 DNA reads TGTGCCAGCTCACCATCACCAGGACAGGGTGGTCAGCCCCAGCATTTT. Its protein is CASSPSPGQGGQPQHF.

V is TRBV5-6 and J is TRBJ2-1, with a tentative D call TRBD2 (5 bases). Germline-derived CDR1 and CDR2 are SGHDT and YYEEEE. The CDR3 loop spans 14 amino acids. V shed 3 bases and J shed 6 bases, with 13 bases lying between them. The CDR3: CASSWEPWVNEQFF. In nucleotides, the CDR3 is TGTGCCAGCAGCTGGGAGCCTTGGGTCAATGAGCAGTTCTTC.

As to this clone: Distinct nucleotide sequences in the sample also encode this CDR3. The rearrangement joins TRBV5-1 to TRBJ1-1; D gene uncertain. From germline, CDR1 is SGHRS and CDR2 YFSETQ. V dropped 2 bases and J dropped 0 bases, with 8 bases sitting between them. CDR3 size: 14 residues. The CDR3 spells CASSLGTMNTEAFF. The CDR3 nucleotides are TGCGCCAGCAGCTTAGGAACAATGAACACTGAAGCTTTCTTT.

This clone was seen once. The CDR3 DNA reads as TGTGCCAGCAGTTACTTCGAGACAGGGGGGAGCTATGGCTACACCTTC. This gives the protein CASSYFETGGSYGYTF. This chain links TRBV6-6 with TRBJ1-2; the match to TRBD1 covers 9 bases. After removal of 1 base from V and 4 bases from J, the junction contained 7 bases not matched to a gene. The CDR3 has 16 residues. Germline CDR1 MNHNY, CDR2 SVGAGI (reference sequence).

The rearrangement joins TRBV6-5 to TRBJ2-1; 10 bases agree with TRBD1. Germline loops: CDR1 MNHEY, CDR2 SVGAGI. The CDR3 is 15 residues long. V trimming: 5 bases; J trimming: 7 bases; junction bases outside the gene matches: 8. Written as DNA, the CDR3 is TGTGCCAGCAGTCGAGGGACAGGGGCGACAAATGAGCAGTTCTTC. Translated: CASSRGTGATNEQFF.

The chain combines TRBV27 with TRBJ1-6; D remains ambiguous. V was trimmed by 0 bases and J by 12 bases, leaving 15 bases between them. Germline V gene lookup returns CDR1 MNHEY and CDR2 SMNVEV (reference sequence). This CDR3 is 15 amino acids long. CDR3 sequence reads: CASSLSRAGEGPLHF. The CDR3 DNA reads as TGTGCCAGCAGTTTATCGAGGGCCGGTGAGGGACCCCTCCACTTT.

The chain combines TRBV5-1 with TRBJ1-2; 7 bases are shared with TRBD1. Germline CDR1 reads SGHRS; CDR2 reads YFSETQ. This CDR3 has 14 residues. V lost 0 bases and J lost 6; bases outside the gene matches: 5. The CDR3 spells CASSLVGGQNGYTF. CDR3 coding DNA: TGCGCCAGCAGCTTGGTAGGGGGCCAGAATGGCTACACCTTC.